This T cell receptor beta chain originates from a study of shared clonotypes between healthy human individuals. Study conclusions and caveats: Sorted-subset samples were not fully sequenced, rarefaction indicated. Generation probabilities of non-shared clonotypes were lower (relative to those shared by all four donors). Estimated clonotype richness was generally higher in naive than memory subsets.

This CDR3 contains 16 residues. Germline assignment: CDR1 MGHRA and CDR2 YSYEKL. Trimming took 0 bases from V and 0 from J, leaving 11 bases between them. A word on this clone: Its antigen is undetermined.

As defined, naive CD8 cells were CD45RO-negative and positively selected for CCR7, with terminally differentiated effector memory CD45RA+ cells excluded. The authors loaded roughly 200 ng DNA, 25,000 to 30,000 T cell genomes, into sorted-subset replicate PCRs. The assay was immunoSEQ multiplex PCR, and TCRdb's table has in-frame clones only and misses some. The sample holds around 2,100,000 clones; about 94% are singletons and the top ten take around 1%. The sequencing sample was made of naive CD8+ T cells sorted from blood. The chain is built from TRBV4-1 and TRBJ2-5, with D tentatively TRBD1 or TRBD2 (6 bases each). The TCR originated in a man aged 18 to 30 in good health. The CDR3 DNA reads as TGCGCCAGCAGCCAAGAAGGGGGGCGGTACCAAGAGACCCAGTACTTC. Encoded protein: CASSQEGGRYQETQYF.